This is a list of T cell receptor beta chains from one sample in a study of lymphopenia after photon versus proton radiotherapy. Sequenced by immunoSEQ multiplex PCR; TCRdb stores in-frame clones only, minus some. The data hold around 30,000 clones, with 75% to 90% observed a single time. Sequenced here: peripheral blood, sampled from a patient treated with proton-based radiotherapy. The source is a woman in her 70s with pancreatic cancer. Some clones in this sample may be carry-over from other donors' samples. Each CDR3 is given with its conserved first and last residue. A D gene is named only where the DNA matches it firmly.

TRBV18	-	TRBJ2-7	CASSLSGTTRSYEQYF	TGTGCCAGCTCACTGTCCGGGACAACCAGGTCCTACGAGCAGTACTTC
TRBV4-1	-	TRBJ2-1	CASSQALGVRNEQFF	TGCGCCAGCAGCCAAGCCCTCGGAGTGCGCAATGAGCAGTTCTTC
TRBV27	-	TRBJ1-2	CASSPFAGILYGYTF	TGTGCCAGCAGTCCCTTCGCGGGGATACTCTATGGCTACACCTTC
TRBV7-8	-	TRBJ1-1	CASSLARQGLEAFF	TGTGCCAGCAGCTTAGCGCGCCAGGGGTTAGAAGCTTTCTTT
TRBV6-1	-	TRBJ2-1	CASSEQAYYNEQFF	TGTGCCAGCAGTGAACAGGCGTACTACAATGAGCAGTTCTTC
TRBV19	TRBD2	TRBJ2-1	CASSTRTSGSYNEQFF	TGTGCCAGTAGTACCCGGACTAGCGGGAGTTACAATGAGCAGTTCTTC
TRBV19	-	TRBJ1-1	CASETQGRYSEAFF	TGTGCCAGTGAAACTCAGGGGCGTTATTCGGAAGCTTTCTTT
TRBV9	-	TRBJ1-6	CASTTGSNNSPLHF	TGTGCCAGCACCACCGGGTCGAATAATTCACCCCTCCACTTT
TRBV30	-	TRBJ1-1	CAFKRIDYTEAFF	TGTGCCTTTAAACGGATAGATTACACTGAAGCTTTCTTT
TRBV29-1	TRBD2	TRBJ2-1	CSVEGWESGRSYNEQFF	TGCAGCGTTGAAGGATGGGAAAGCGGGAGGTCCTACAATGAGCAGTTCTTC